This TCR beta chain was recovered during a study of blood T cell repertoires in COVID-19. At the level of the study: Samples taken during acute and convalescent COVID-19 were collected in the United States, Italy and Spain.

Germline CDR1 is LGHNT and CDR2 is FRNRAP. The CDR3 is 15 residues long. V dropped 5 bases and J dropped 5; count of bases not matched to a gene: 8. In the authors' workflow: Researchers report that nucleated cell counts were estimated from reference gene primer amplification. Assay used: immunoSEQ multiplex PCR; TCRdb lists only in-frame clones, some missing. V and J calls and clone size are as listed in that table; D and trimming were resolved from the DNA. The sample lists some 97,000 clones; about 85% were seen once. The sequenced material came from peripheral blood. The origin of this receptor is a man between 45 and 60 years old with active or convalescent COVID-19. The rearrangement uses TRBV12-5 and TRBJ2-7, with 11 bases that match TRBD2. CDR3 nucleotide sequence: TGTGCTAGTGGTAAACTAGCGGGGGAGTTCCACGAGCAGTACTTC. This encodes CASGKLAGEFHEQYF.